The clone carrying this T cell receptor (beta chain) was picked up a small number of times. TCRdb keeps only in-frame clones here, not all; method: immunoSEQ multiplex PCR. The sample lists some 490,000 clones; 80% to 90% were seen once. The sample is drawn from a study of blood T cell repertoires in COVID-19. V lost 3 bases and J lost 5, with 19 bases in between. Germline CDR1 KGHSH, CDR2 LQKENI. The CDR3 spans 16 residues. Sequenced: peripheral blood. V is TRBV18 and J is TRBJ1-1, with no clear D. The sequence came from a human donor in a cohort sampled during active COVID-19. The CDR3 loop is CASSPLGAARRTEAFF. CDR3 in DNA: TGTGCCAGCTCACCTCTTGGAGCCGCTAGAAGGACTGAAGCTTTCTTT.